The rows below give T cell receptor beta chains drawn from one sample of a study of CXCR3-negative and CXCR3-positive naive CD8 T cells. TCRdb reprocessed the 5' RACE reads, with one entry per CDR3 protein and no DNA. The ten top clones account for 0.25% to 0.35%, within a sample of 120,000 to 150,000 distinct CDR3 sequences. The specimen was naive CXCR3+ CD8+ T cells from blood. The source is a human donor in good health. Some clones in this sample may be carry-over from other donors' samples. The CDR3 runs from the conserved cysteine through the conserved F or W. The order of the fields is V gene, J gene, CDR3 protein.

>TRBV2|TRBJ2-1
CASRETESGEQFF
>TRBV7-6|TRBJ1-1
CASSLNGKGAEGSTEAFF
>TRBV9|TRBJ2-1
CASSVASRAYSDNEQFF
>TRBV7-3|TRBJ2-3
CASSRRQADTQYF
>TRBV7-3|TRBJ2-1
CASSLFSGLGYNEQFF
>TRBV29-1|TRBJ2-7
CSVEDQEGSSYEQYF
>TRBV6-4|TRBJ2-3
CASSGSGRSTDTQYF
>TRBV28|TRBJ1-5
CASSLPGGNNQPQHF
>TRBV7-3|TRBJ2-5
CASSLGGGYQETQYF
>TRBV14|TRBJ2-7
CASSQGYRFYEQYF
>TRBV7-3|TRBJ2-5
CASSLARQGYQETQYF
>TRBV7-8|TRBJ2-3
CASSLNRGTDTQYF
>TRBV19|TRBJ2-3
CASSGTSGDTQYF
>TRBV6-5|TRBJ1-4
CASSYPGDEKLFF
>TRBV7-9|TRBJ1-4
CASSLVQGTNEKLFF
>TRBV14|TRBJ1-1
CASRNRGNTEAFF
>TRBV28|TRBJ2-1
CASSPPQGEQFF
>TRBV29-1|TRBJ1-4
CSVPGGDEKLFF
>TRBV7-2|TRBJ2-1
CASSRERGWGQENEQFF
>TRBV12-3/TRBV12-4|TRBJ2-2
CASSLGGGIRTGELFF
>TRBV12-3/TRBV12-4|TRBJ2-7
CASSEGLAGGLHKQYF
>TRBV5-1|TRBJ2-7
CASREAGAYEQYF
>TRBV29-1|TRBJ2-6
CSVESSSGANVLTF
>TRBV15|TRBJ2-1
CATSIGLAGYNEQFF
>TRBV6-5|TRBJ2-7
CASRPGQRAYEQYF
>TRBV7-3|TRBJ2-1
CASRDYNRELMDEQFF
>TRBV29-1|TRBJ2-3
CSVGGSTSGITDTQYF
>TRBV7-8|TRBJ2-5
CASSLGGLGETQYF
>TRBV6-2/TRBV6-3|TRBJ2-3
CASSYWSAGGGTDTQYF
>TRBV14|TRBJ2-7
CASSQGASGGFLSHEQYF
>TRBV27|TRBJ2-1
CASSSTRGGEQFF
>TRBV23-1|TRBJ2-1
CASSQPPGDRAGDEQFF
>TRBV6-5|TRBJ1-1
CASSYAGQGRTEAFF
>TRBV20-1|TRBJ1-2
CSARDFRRDPAYGYTF
>TRBV15|TRBJ1-5
CATSREWVDSDNQPQHF
>TRBV23-1|TRBJ1-5
CASSQSGGPGPRWWTSNQPQHF
>TRBV20-1|TRBJ1-1
CSARDQVYGSTAEAFF
>TRBV5-1|TRBJ2-7
CASSLELAGEGAYEQYF
>TRBV11-2|TRBJ1-1
CASSLPDRAEFWNTEAFF
>TRBV4-1|TRBJ2-7
CASSLHQGTGGTYEQYF
>TRBV27|TRBJ2-2
CASSPYRGPNTGELFF
>TRBV29-1|TRBJ2-3
CSVEGLAGDLATDTQYF
>TRBV28|TRBJ2-7
CASTQRGNEQYF
>TRBV28|TRBJ2-7
CASRPTGSLYEQYF
>TRBV14|TRBJ1-2
CASSPHTGIVGYGYTF
>TRBV4-2|TRBJ2-7
CASSQDSPEQYF
>TRBV29-1|TRBJ2-1
CSVDFAGTGGYNEQFF
>TRBV29-1|TRBJ1-2
CSVEQGLYGYTF
>TRBV29-1|TRBJ2-5
CSGYVRDRGYFTETQYF
>TRBV10-3|TRBJ2-5
CAISERMAISETQYF
>TRBV5-6|TRBJ2-6
CASSLVDSFSGANVLTF
>TRBV2|TRBJ2-7
CASSEAGGPFSYEQYF
>TRBV6-4|TRBJ2-3
CASSDWEGADTQYF
>TRBV7-6|TRBJ2-5
CASSLALGGEETQYF
>TRBV28|TRBJ2-7
CASSFPGIGGYEQYF
>TRBV20-1|TRBJ2-1
CSARDPAGWVTYNEQFF
>TRBV12-3/TRBV12-4|TRBJ2-1
CASSPMGGRANEQFF
>TRBV4-1|TRBJ1-5
CASSHDREYSNQPQHF
>TRBV28|TRBJ2-3
CASSSALGDTQYF
>TRBV27|TRBJ2-7
CASSFTSTYEQYF